This T cell receptor beta chain emerged from a study of T cell repertoires in cytomegalovirus infection. TCRdb reprocessed the reads via MiXCR and lists one record per CDR3 protein. Of 310,000 or so distinct CDR3 sequences in the sample, around 9.1% were seen once. Findings and limits, study-wide: Cumulative frequency of public TCR beta families picked out carriers of CMV plus the relevant HLA.

The CDR3 runs 15 residues. Looked up from germline, CDR1 is MNHEY and CDR2 is SVGAGI. Trimming removed 5 bases from V and 0 bases from J; junction bases left unmatched: 6. There are many counts of this clonotype. The antigen remains undetermined. This receptor was identified in a human donor in good health (CMV status not recorded). Some clones in this sample may be carry-over from other donors' samples. Material: PBMCs. The chain joins TRBV6-5 to TRBJ2-7, with TRBD2 matching 8 bases. The CDR3 spells CASSPLAGSSYEQYF. Here the CDR3 DNA reads TGTGCCAGCAGTCCCCTAGCGGGCTCCTCCTACGAGCAGTACTTC.